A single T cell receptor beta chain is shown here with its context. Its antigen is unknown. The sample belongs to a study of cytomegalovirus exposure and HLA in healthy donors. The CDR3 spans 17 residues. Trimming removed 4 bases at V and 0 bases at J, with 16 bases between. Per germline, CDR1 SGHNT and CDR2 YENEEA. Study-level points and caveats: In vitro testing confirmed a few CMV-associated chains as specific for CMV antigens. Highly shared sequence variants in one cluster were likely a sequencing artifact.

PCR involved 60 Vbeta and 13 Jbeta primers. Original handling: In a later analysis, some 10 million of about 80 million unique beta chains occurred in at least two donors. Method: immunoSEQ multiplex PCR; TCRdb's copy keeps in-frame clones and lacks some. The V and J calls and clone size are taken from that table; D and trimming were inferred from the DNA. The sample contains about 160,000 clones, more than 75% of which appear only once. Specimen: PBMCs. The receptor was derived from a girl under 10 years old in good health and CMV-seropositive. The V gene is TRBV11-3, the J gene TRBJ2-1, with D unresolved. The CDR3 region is CASSSGGALSSYNEQFF. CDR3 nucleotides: TGTGCCAGCAGCTCCGGCGGTGCCCTCAGCTCCTACAATGAGCAGTTCTTC. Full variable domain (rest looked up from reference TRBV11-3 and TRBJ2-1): EAGVVQSPRYKIIEKKQPVAFWCNPISGHNTLYWYLQNLGQGPELLIRYENEEAVDDSQLPKDRFSAERLKGVDSTLKIQPAELGDSAVYLCASSSGGALSSYNEQFFGPGTRLTVL.